This TCR beta chain was profiled in a study of shared clonotypes between healthy human individuals. Study-wide background: Each donor's CD8 memory used one plate, CD8 naive two, each CD4 subset three. Study-wide results and limits: Non-shared clonotypes were found to have lower generation probabilities than the clonotypes that were shared by all four of the sorted-subset donors.

The CDR3 is 11 amino acids. V was clipped by 5 bases and J by 6 bases, with 4 bases between them. CDR1 is MNHEY and CDR2 is SMNVEV in the germline V gene (reference sequence). CD45RO-negative cells were positively selected for CCR7, leaving out terminally differentiated effector memory CD45RA+ cells. Donors comprised healthy HIV-negative adults lacking recent acute infections or vaccinations. Note on this clone: Its antigen is as yet unknown. This CDR3 is also generated by other DNA sequences in the sample.

Using immunoSEQ multiplex PCR, the repertoire was profiled, and TCRdb retains in-frame clones only, with some absent. In the table there are millions of clones, around 93% of which are singletons. The sequence derives from a man between 18 and 35 years old in good health. Some clones in this sample may be carry-over from other donors' samples. The sequenced sample consisted of naive CD8+ T cells from PBMCs. The chain combines TRBV27 with TRBJ2-2; D call uncertain. The CDR3 sequence is CASSGSGELFF. The CDR3 DNA follows: TGTGCCAGCAGTGGATCCGGGGAGCTGTTTTTT.